This is a list of T cell receptor beta chains from one sample in a study of T-cell reconstitution after alpha-beta-depleted transplantation in children. Each CDR3 protein gets one entry after TCRdb re-called the PCR reads with MiXCR. The table shows approximately 980,000 distinct CDR3 sequences, with around 30% occurring only once. The sequencing used PBMCs, mostly from graft donor cells, collected 360 days after TCRalphabeta/CD19-depleted stem cell transplant. These receptors were collected from a boy younger than two who had a stem cell transplant for SCID, so the T cells may come from the graft donor. Both conserved end residues are part of each CDR3. The D gene is left open where the match is weak. The size field is filled for only some rows; it gives once, few, many or a size class.

j_call: TRBJ2-5
clone_size: .
v_call: TRBV5-1
d_call: .
cdr3_aa: CASSSRQAKETQYF
cdr3_nt: TGCGCCAGCAGCTCTCGACAGGCGAAAGAGACCCAGTACTTC

j_call: TRBJ1-1
clone_size: .
v_call: TRBV6-1
d_call: .
cdr3_aa: CASWPTSATEAFF
cdr3_nt: TGTGCCAGTTGGCCCACCTCGGCCACTGAAGCTTTCTTT

j_call: TRBJ2-5
clone_size: .
v_call: TRBV2
d_call: TRBD2
cdr3_aa: CASSAGLASLETQYF
cdr3_nt: TGTGCCAGCAGTGCCGGACTAGCAAGTCTGGAGACCCAGTACTTC

j_call: TRBJ2-5
clone_size: once
v_call: TRBV20-1
d_call: TRBD1
cdr3_aa: CSAGAGGKTQYF
cdr3_nt: TGCAGTGCAGGGGCAGGGGGAAAGACCCAGTACTTC

j_call: TRBJ2-1
clone_size: few
v_call: TRBV5-1
d_call: TRBD2
cdr3_aa: CASSLELAGAYNEQFF
cdr3_nt: TGCGCCAGCAGCCTAGAACTAGCGGGGGCCTACAATGAGCAGTTCTTC

j_call: TRBJ2-7
clone_size: .
v_call: TRBV12-3/TRBV12-4
d_call: .
cdr3_aa: CASRSDSYEQYF
cdr3_nt: TGTGCCAGCCGTTCGGACTCCTACGAGCAGTACTTC

j_call: TRBJ2-7
clone_size: .
v_call: TRBV19
d_call: .
cdr3_aa: CATSVRRGASYEQYF
cdr3_nt: TGTGCCACCTCAGTGCGGCGCGGGGCCTCCTACGAGCAGTACTTC

j_call: TRBJ2-5
clone_size: few
v_call: TRBV5-1
d_call: TRBD2
cdr3_aa: CASSLPIPPGGGLQETQYF
cdr3_nt: TGCGCCAGCAGCTTGCCAATTCCTCCCGGGGGAGGGCTTCAAGAGACCCAGTACTTC

j_call: TRBJ1-1
clone_size: few
v_call: TRBV11-2
d_call: .
cdr3_aa: CASSFGVRTEAFF
cdr3_nt: TGTGCCAGCAGCTTTGGGGTCAGAACTGAAGCTTTCTTT

j_call: TRBJ2-3
clone_size: .
v_call: TRBV15
d_call: .
cdr3_aa: CATSRDRTFTDTQYF
cdr3_nt: TGTGCCACCAGCAGAGATAGGACCTTCACAGATACGCAGTATTTT

j_call: TRBJ1-1
clone_size: .
v_call: TRBV20-1
d_call: .
cdr3_aa: CSARGTDTEAFF
cdr3_nt: TGCAGTGCTAGGGGGACGGACACTGAAGCTTTCTTT

j_call: TRBJ1-1
clone_size: .
v_call: TRBV10-3
d_call: .
cdr3_aa: CAVGRGTLNTEAFF
cdr3_nt: TGTGCCGTCGGCCGGGGGACCCTTAACACTGAAGCTTTCTTT

j_call: TRBJ2-7
clone_size: few
v_call: TRBV7-9
d_call: .
cdr3_aa: CASSRDLEQYF
cdr3_nt: TGTGCCAGCAGTCGGGACCTCGAGCAGTACTTC

j_call: TRBJ1-1
clone_size: .
v_call: TRBV6-5
d_call: TRBD1
cdr3_aa: CASSYRQGAGSTEAFF
cdr3_nt: TGTGCCAGCAGTTATCGGCAGGGGGCAGGGAGCACTGAAGCTTTCTTT

j_call: TRBJ2-3
clone_size: .
v_call: TRBV19
d_call: TRBD1
cdr3_aa: CASSPWGQSTDTQYF
cdr3_nt: TGTGCCAGTAGTCCCTGGGGACAGAGCACAGATACGCAGTATTTT

j_call: TRBJ2-1
clone_size: few
v_call: TRBV6-5
d_call: .
cdr3_aa: CASSYRGGGRSYNEQFF
cdr3_nt: TGTGCCAGCAGTTACCGGGGAGGGGGCAGGTCCTACAATGAGCAGTTCTTC

j_call: TRBJ2-4
clone_size: .
v_call: TRBV29-1
d_call: .
cdr3_aa: CSVLGPGAKNIQYF
cdr3_nt: TGCAGCGTTCTGGGTCCGGGGGCCAAAAACATTCAGTACTTC

j_call: TRBJ2-7
clone_size: few
v_call: TRBV12-5
d_call: .
cdr3_aa: CASGLGRSDRLEKYEQYF
cdr3_nt: TGTGCTAGTGGCTTAGGACGGTCAGACCGCCTCGAAAAATACGAGCAGTACTTC

j_call: TRBJ2-1
clone_size: few
v_call: TRBV4-1
d_call: TRBD1
cdr3_aa: CASSQDWTGRWYNEQFF
cdr3_nt: TGCGCCAGCAGCCAAGATTGGACAGGGAGATGGTACAATGAGCAGTTCTTC

j_call: TRBJ2-5
clone_size: few
v_call: TRBV12-3/TRBV12-4
d_call: .
cdr3_aa: CASSFSKTQYF
cdr3_nt: TGTGCCAGCAGTTTTAGCAAGACCCAGTACTTC

j_call: TRBJ1-4
clone_size: few
v_call: TRBV10-3
d_call: .
cdr3_aa: CATSDTTNEKLFF
cdr3_nt: TGTGCCACCTCAGACACAACTAATGAAAAACTGTTTTTT

j_call: TRBJ2-3
clone_size: .
v_call: TRBV4-2
d_call: .
cdr3_aa: CASSQVQGPSFDTQYF
cdr3_nt: TGTGCCAGCAGCCAAGTACAGGGACCCTCGTTTGATACGCAGTATTTT

j_call: TRBJ2-1
clone_size: .
v_call: TRBV20-1
d_call: .
cdr3_aa: CSARPGLIGGSYNEQFF
cdr3_nt: TGCAGTGCTCGACCGGGCCTAATCGGGGGCTCCTACAATGAGCAGTTCTTC

j_call: TRBJ1-1
clone_size: few
v_call: TRBV6-1
d_call: .
cdr3_aa: CASSKQGLGTEAFF
cdr3_nt: TGTGCCAGCAGTAAGCAGGGTTTGGGAACTGAAGCTTTCTTT

j_call: TRBJ2-7
clone_size: .
v_call: TRBV12-3/TRBV12-4
d_call: TRBD2
cdr3_aa: CASSTLAGVGEQYF
cdr3_nt: TGTGCCAGCAGTACTCTAGCGGGGGTAGGCGAGCAGTACTTC

j_call: TRBJ2-3
clone_size: .
v_call: TRBV20-1
d_call: TRBD2
cdr3_aa: CSARKGGSGGAGTDTQYF
cdr3_nt: TGCAGTGCACGCAAGGGCGGTAGCGGGGGGGCCGGCACAGATACGCAGTATTTT

j_call: TRBJ2-2
clone_size: few
v_call: TRBV4-1
d_call: TRBD1
cdr3_aa: CASSQDPRGRGPELFF
cdr3_nt: TGCGCCAGCAGCCAGGACCCCCGGGGAAGGGGGCCGGAGCTGTTTTTT